Listed below are T cell receptor beta chains from one sample, sequenced in a study of blood T cell repertoires in COVID-19. TCRdb's table, derived via immunoSEQ multiplex PCR, lists solely in-frame clones and lacks some. The table has under 200,000 clones, 82% seen once. The source material was peripheral blood. The receptor source for this set is a woman aged 55 to 70 with COVID-19, enrolled during active disease. CDR3s include the opening cysteine and the closing phenylalanine or tryptophan. The D gene is left open where the match is weak. A clone size is listed for some rows: how often the clone was seen (once, few, many), or a class if it is expanded.

j_gene	v_gene	abundance	d_gene	CDR3aa	CDR3nt
TRBJ2-5	TRBV6-5	.	TRBD2	CASSSSSGRVRETQYF	TGTGCCAGCAGTTCCTCTAGCGGGAGGGTACGAGAGACCCAGTACTTC
TRBJ2-5	TRBV6-5	.	.	CASFPRGETQYF	TGTGCCAGCTTTCCCAGGGGAGAGACCCAGTACTTC
TRBJ1-5	TRBV28	.	TRBD1	CASSFNVGTGDNQPQHF	TGTGCCAGCAGTTTCAATGTCGGAACAGGGGATAATCAGCCCCAGCATTTT
TRBJ2-3	TRBV14	many	TRBD2	CASSQERLAGTDTQYF	TGTGCCAGCAGCCAAGAGCGTCTAGCGGGCACAGATACGCAGTATTTT
TRBJ1-5	TRBV7-2	many	TRBD1	CASSYRTGGDQPQHF	TGTGCCAGCAGTTACCGGACAGGGGGAGATCAGCCCCAGCATTTT
TRBJ1-5	TRBV10-2	.	.	CASSGMTPYSNQPQHF	TGCGCCAGCAGCGGCATGACACCTTATAGCAATCAGCCCCAGCATTTT
TRBJ2-3	TRBV7-3	.	TRBD2	CASSLGLAGYTDTQYF	TGTGCCAGCAGCTTGGGACTAGCGGGATACACAGATACGCAGTATTTT
TRBJ2-1	TRBV27	medium-sized	TRBD2	CASSLWEGGRSYNEQFF	TGTGCCAGCAGTTTATGGGAGGGAGGGAGATCCTACAATGAGCAGTTCTTC
TRBJ2-5	TRBV1	once	.	CTSSQRVSPGRERQETQYF	TGCACCAGCAGCCAAAGGGTGTCCCCTGGGCGGGAGCGACAAGAGACCCAGTACTTC
TRBJ2-2	TRBV7-9	.	.	CASSLSTGSSGELFF	TGTGCCAGCAGCTTATCAACAGGGAGTTCCGGGGAGCTGTTTTTT
TRBJ2-7	TRBV27	.	.	CASSFDRRYEQYF	TGTGCCAGCAGTTTCGACAGACGCTACGAGCAGTACTTC
TRBJ2-2	TRBV4-3	few	TRBD1	CASSRHAGQANTGELFF	TGCGCCAGCAGCCGACATGCCGGACAGGCGAACACCGGGGAGCTGTTTTTT
TRBJ1-4	TRBV10-2	.	.	CASSEVGGRSTNEKLFF	TGCGCCAGCAGTGAGGTCGGGGGGCGTTCAACTAATGAAAAACTGTTTTTT
TRBJ1-6	TRBV23-1	.	TRBD1	CASSRGDRAHSPLHF	TGCGCCAGCAGTCGGGGGGACAGGGCTCATTCACCCCTCCACTTT
TRBJ2-5	TRBV11-2	.	.	CASSLVGSQETQYF	TGTGCCAGCAGCTTAGTTGGCAGCCAAGAGACCCAGTACTTC
TRBJ1-3	TRBV6-1	.	.	CASSEVTGNTIYF	TGTGCCAGCAGTGAAGTCACTGGAAACACCATATATTTT
TRBJ2-7	TRBV7-9	.	.	CASSSPSEYYEQYF	TGTGCCAGCAGCTCGCCTAGCGAGTACTACGAGCAGTACTTC
TRBJ2-6	TRBV27	.	.	CASSMSTGANVLTF	TGTGCCAGCAGCATGTCTACTGGGGCCAACGTCCTGACTTTC
TRBJ1-1	TRBV7-6	.	.	CASSFPAGANTEAFF	TGTGCCAGCAGCTTCCCGGCGGGCGCGAACACTGAAGCTTTCTTT
TRBJ1-2	TRBV5-6	.	.	CASSFGGLGSYGYTF	TGTGCCAGCAGCTTCGGGGGGCTCGGGAGCTATGGTTACACCTTC
TRBJ2-5	TRBV3-1/TRBV3-2	.	TRBD2	CASSQVAGIQETQYF	TGTGCCAGCAGCCAAGTAGCGGGGATCCAAGAGACCCAGTACTTC
TRBJ2-2	TRBV7-3	.	TRBD2	CASSLTSSGRLAGELFF	TGTGCCAGCAGCTTAACTAGTAGCGGGAGATTGGCCGGGGAGCTGTTTTTT
TRBJ2-3	TRBV7-2	.	.	CASTLVRGSDTQYF	TGTGCCAGCACCCTGGTGAGGGGGTCAGATACGCAGTATTTT
TRBJ1-3	TRBV18	.	.	CASSPGHLSSGNTIYF	TGTGCCAGCTCACCGGGACATCTTAGCTCTGGAAACACCATATATTTT
TRBJ1-2	TRBV3-1/TRBV3-2	.	.	CASSLGVYGYTF	TGTGCCAGCAGCCTAGGGGTCTATGGCTACACCTTC
TRBJ1-4	TRBV5-1	.	.	CASSLAGPRREKLFF	TGCGCCAGCAGCTTGGCCGGTCCAAGGAGGGAAAAACTGTTTTTT
TRBJ2-3	TRBV28	.	TRBD2	CASSFLAVGASDTQYF	TGTGCCAGCAGTTTCCTAGCGGTTGGGGCCTCAGATACGCAGTATTTT
TRBJ2-7	TRBV7-2	.	TRBD2	CASSGLSSGSSYEQYF	TGTGCCAGCAGCGGCCTTTCTAGCGGGAGTTCATACGAGCAGTACTTC
TRBJ2-1	TRBV7-9	.	.	CASYPEGKNEQFF	TGTGCCAGCTATCCGGAGGGAAAGAATGAGCAGTTCTTC
TRBJ2-2	TRBV19	.	TRBD2	CASSSRQRLAGNTGELFF	TGTGCCAGTAGTTCCCGCCAAAGACTAGCGGGGAACACCGGGGAGCTGTTTTTT
TRBJ1-1	TRBV29-1	once	TRBD1	CSVLTGMNTEAFF	TGCAGCGTTTTGACAGGGATGAACACTGAAGCTTTCTTT
TRBJ1-1	TRBV19	.	.	CASTPRGIGNTEAFF	TGTGCCAGTACCCCTCGGGGGATAGGGAACACTGAAGCTTTCTTT
TRBJ1-1	TRBV5-1	.	TRBD1	CASSMDRANTEAFF	TGCGCCAGCAGCATGGACAGGGCGAACACTGAAGCTTTCTTT
TRBJ2-1	TRBV7-2	.	.	CASSLTAQPYNEQFF	TGTGCCAGCAGCTTAACTGCTCAACCCTACAATGAGCAGTTCTTC
TRBJ1-4	TRBV4-1	.	.	CASSQDQRGKLFF	TGCGCCAGCAGCCAAGATCAACGCGGGAAACTGTTTTTT
TRBJ2-2	TRBV24-1	few	.	CATTQGLGTGELFF	TGTGCCACCACACAGGGTCTTGGGACCGGGGAGCTGTTTTTT
TRBJ1-3	TRBV27	.	.	CASSVTGSGNTIYF	TGTGCCAGCAGTGTTACAGGTTCTGGAAACACCATATATTTT
TRBJ2-5	TRBV18	.	.	CASSRGSAETQYF	TGTGCCAGCTCACGAGGTTCGGCAGAGACCCAGTACTTC
TRBJ2-3	TRBV5-1	.	TRBD2	CASSLEVSGADTQYF	TGCGCCAGCAGCTTGGAAGTGAGCGGGGCAGATACGCAGTATTTT
TRBJ1-4	TRBV3-1/TRBV3-2	once	.	CASSRLQGSTNEKLFF	TGTGCCAGCAGCCGACTACAGGGCTCAACTAATGAAAAACTGTTTTTT
TRBJ2-1	TRBV7-8	once	.	CASSLARWGGNEQFF	TGTGCCAGCAGCTTAGCAAGATGGGGCGGTAATGAGCAGTTCTTC
TRBJ1-5	TRBV6-6	.	TRBD1	CASSYGTGGNQPQHF	TGTGCCAGCAGTTACGGTACAGGGGGTAATCAGCCCCAGCATTTT
TRBJ2-1	TRBV7-2	.	TRBD1	CASSSGQGLTNEQFF	TGTGCCAGCAGCTCCGGACAGGGCTTGACCAATGAGCAGTTCTTC
TRBJ1-2	TRBV29-1	.	.	CSVDGSYGYTF	TGCAGCGTTGATGGTAGCTATGGCTACACCTTC
TRBJ2-1	TRBV7-8	.	.	CASSLEWTTNEQFF	TGTGCCAGCAGCTTAGAGTGGACTACCAATGAGCAGTTCTTC
TRBJ1-4	TRBV7-8	.	TRBD1	CASSLLEPTGRFEKLFF	TGTGCCAGCAGCCTCCTAGAACCGACAGGGAGGTTTGAAAAACTGTTTTTT
TRBJ2-2	TRBV19	.	.	CASTYRTANTGELFF	TGTGCCAGTACTTACCGCACAGCGAACACCGGGGAGCTGTTTTTT
TRBJ2-6	TRBV30	.	.	CAWRGLGAGSGANVLTF	TGTGCCTGGAGAGGGCTGGGGGCGGGCTCTGGGGCCAACGTCCTGACTTTC